A selection of T cell receptor beta chains follows, all from one sample in a study of CD8+CD57+ T cells in acquired aplastic anemia. TCRdb itself ran the reads through MiXCR, one entry per CDR3 protein. The table includes 90,000 to 150,000 distinct CDR3 sequences, 58% detected once. Source material: sorted CD4+, CD8+, or CD8+CD57+ T cells (not recorded which) from PBMCs. These receptors all come from a human donor with aplastic anemia. Both conserved end residues are part of each CDR3. Each record gives: J gene, V gene, D gene, clone size, CDR3 protein, CDR3 DNA. A D gene is named only where the DNA matches it firmly. Clone sizes are given selectively: once, few, many, or a class where the clone is expanded.

J gene: TRBJ2-1
V gene: TRBV20-1
D gene: TRBD2
clone size: many
CDR3 protein: CSARDYSGGAEKNEQFF
CDR3 DNA: TGCAGTGCTAGAGATTATAGCGGGGGGGCCGAAAAAAATGAGCAGTTCTTC

J gene: TRBJ1-6
V gene: TRBV6-4
D gene: .
clone size: .
CDR3 protein: CASSDSIHSPLHF
CDR3 DNA: TGTGCCAGCAGTGACTCGATTCATTCACCCCTCCACTTT

J gene: TRBJ2-1
V gene: TRBV28
D gene: .
clone size: .
CDR3 protein: CASSLLRSGSYNEQFF
CDR3 DNA: TGTGCCAGCAGTTTGCTAAGAAGCGGGTCCTACAATGAGCAGTTCTTC

J gene: TRBJ2-1
V gene: TRBV10-3
D gene: .
clone size: .
CDR3 protein: CATSWGTGYNEQFF
CDR3 DNA: TGTGCCACCTCATGGGGCACAGGATACAATGAGCAGTTCTTC

J gene: TRBJ1-4
V gene: TRBV20-1
D gene: TRBD1
clone size: many
CDR3 protein: CSARERDRGLTNEKLFF
CDR3 DNA: TGCAGTGCTAGGGAGCGGGACAGGGGGTTAACTAATGAAAAACTGTTTTTT

J gene: TRBJ1-2
V gene: TRBV7-2
D gene: .
clone size: few
CDR3 protein: CASSLNRDYGYTF
CDR3 DNA: TGTGCCAGCAGCTTGAACCGGGACTATGGCTACACCTTC

J gene: TRBJ1-3
V gene: TRBV12-3/TRBV12-4
D gene: .
clone size: .
CDR3 protein: CASSFPNSGNTTYF
CDR3 DNA: TGTGCCAGCAGTTTTCCAAACTCTGGAAACACCACATATTTT

J gene: TRBJ2-4
V gene: TRBV6-1
D gene: TRBD1
clone size: many
CDR3 protein: CASSRGQRDAYF
CDR3 DNA: TGTGCCAGCAGTAGGGGGCAAAGGGACGCCTACTTC

J gene: TRBJ2-7
V gene: TRBV19
D gene: .
clone size: .
CDR3 protein: CASSIAEDYEQYF
CDR3 DNA: TGTGCCAGTAGTATTGCAGAAGATTACGAGCAGTACTTC

J gene: TRBJ2-1
V gene: TRBV9
D gene: .
clone size: .
CDR3 protein: CASSISGASSYNEQFF
CDR3 DNA: TGTGCCAGCAGCATCTCCGGGGCTAGCTCCTACAATGAGCAGTTCTTC

J gene: TRBJ2-5
V gene: TRBV5-1
D gene: .
clone size: .
CDR3 protein: CASSLRLAGQETQYF
CDR3 DNA: TGCGCCAGCAGCTTGAGGCTCGCGGGCCAAGAGACCCAGTACTTC

J gene: TRBJ2-5
V gene: TRBV20-1
D gene: TRBD2
clone size: .
CDR3 protein: CSASSSGGQETQHF
CDR3 DNA: TGCAGTGCCTCCAGTAGCGGGGGGCAAGAGACCCAGCACTTC

J gene: TRBJ2-5
V gene: TRBV20-1
D gene: .
clone size: .
CDR3 protein: CSASLVVGAGETQYF
CDR3 DNA: TGCAGTGCCAGCTTGGTCGTTGGGGCGGGGGAGACCCAGTACTTC